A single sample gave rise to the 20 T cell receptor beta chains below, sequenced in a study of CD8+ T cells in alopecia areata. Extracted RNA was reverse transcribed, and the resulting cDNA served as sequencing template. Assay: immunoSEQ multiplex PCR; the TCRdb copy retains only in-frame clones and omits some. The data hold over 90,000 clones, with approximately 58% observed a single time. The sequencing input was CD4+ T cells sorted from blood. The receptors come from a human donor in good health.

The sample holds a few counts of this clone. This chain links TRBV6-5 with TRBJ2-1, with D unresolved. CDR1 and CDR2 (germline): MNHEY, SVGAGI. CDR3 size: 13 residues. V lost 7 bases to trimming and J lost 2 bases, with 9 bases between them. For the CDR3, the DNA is TGTGCCAGCACTGGCAGAACCTACAATGAGCAGTTCTTC. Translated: CASTGRTYNEQFF.

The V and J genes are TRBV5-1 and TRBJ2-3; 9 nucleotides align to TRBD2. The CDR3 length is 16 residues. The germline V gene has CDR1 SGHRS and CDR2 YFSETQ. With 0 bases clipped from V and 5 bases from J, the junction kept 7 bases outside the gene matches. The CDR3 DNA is TGCGCCAGCAGCTTGGCTGTCAGCGGGGGGAGAGATACGCAGTATTTT. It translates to CASSLAVSGGRDTQYF.

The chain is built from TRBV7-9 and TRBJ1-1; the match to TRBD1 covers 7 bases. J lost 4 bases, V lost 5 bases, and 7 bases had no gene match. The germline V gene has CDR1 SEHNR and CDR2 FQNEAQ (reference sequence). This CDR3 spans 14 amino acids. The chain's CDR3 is CASSPQGVSTEAFF. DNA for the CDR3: TGTGCCAGCAGCCCGCAGGGGGTTTCCACTGAAGCTTTCTTT. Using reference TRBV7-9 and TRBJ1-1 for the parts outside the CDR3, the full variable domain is DTGVSQNPRHKITKRGQNVTFRCDPISEHNRLYWYRQTLGQGPEFLTYFQNEAQLEKSRLLSDRFSAERPKGSFSTLEIQRTEQGDSAMYLCASSPQGVSTEAFFGQGTRLTVV.

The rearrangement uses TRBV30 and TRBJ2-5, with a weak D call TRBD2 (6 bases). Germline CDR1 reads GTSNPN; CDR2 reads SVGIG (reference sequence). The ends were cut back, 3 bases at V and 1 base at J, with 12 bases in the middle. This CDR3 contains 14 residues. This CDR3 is CAWSKTRAQETQYF. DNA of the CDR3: TGTGCCTGGAGCAAGACTAGGGCCCAAGAGACCCAGTACTTC.

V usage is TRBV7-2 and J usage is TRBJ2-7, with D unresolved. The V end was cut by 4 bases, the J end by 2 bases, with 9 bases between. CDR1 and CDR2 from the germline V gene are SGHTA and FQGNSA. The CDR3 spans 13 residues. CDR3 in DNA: TGTGCCAGCAGCTCTCAAGGCCCCTACGAGCAGTACTTC. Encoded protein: CASSSQGPYEQYF. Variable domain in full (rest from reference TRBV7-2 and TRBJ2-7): GAGVSQSPSNKVTEKGKDVELRCDPISGHTALYWYRQSLGQGLEFLIYFQGNSAPDKSGLPSDRFSAERTGGSVSTLTIQRTQQEDSAVYLCASSSQGPYEQYFGPGTRLTVT.

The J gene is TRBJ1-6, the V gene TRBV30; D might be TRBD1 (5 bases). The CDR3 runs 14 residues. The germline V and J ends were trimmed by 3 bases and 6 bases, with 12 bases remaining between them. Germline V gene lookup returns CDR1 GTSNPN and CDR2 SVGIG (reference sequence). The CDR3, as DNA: TGTGCCTGGAGCTGGGACGTCCGTAATTCACCCCTCCACTTT. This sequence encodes CAWSWDVRNSPLHF.

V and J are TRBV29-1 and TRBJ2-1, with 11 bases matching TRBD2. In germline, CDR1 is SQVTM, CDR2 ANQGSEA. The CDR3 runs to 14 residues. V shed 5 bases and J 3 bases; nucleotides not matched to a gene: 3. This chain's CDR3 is CSVTGTSGYNEQFF. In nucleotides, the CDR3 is TGCAGCGTTACAGGGACTAGCGGCTACAATGAGCAGTTCTTC.

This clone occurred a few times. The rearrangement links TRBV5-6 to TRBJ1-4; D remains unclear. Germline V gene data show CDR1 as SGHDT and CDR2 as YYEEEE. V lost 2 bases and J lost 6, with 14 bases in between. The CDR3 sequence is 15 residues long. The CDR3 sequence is CASSLMGTEDEKLFF. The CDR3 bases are TGTGCCAGCAGCTTAATGGGCACCGAGGATGAAAAACTGTTTTTT.

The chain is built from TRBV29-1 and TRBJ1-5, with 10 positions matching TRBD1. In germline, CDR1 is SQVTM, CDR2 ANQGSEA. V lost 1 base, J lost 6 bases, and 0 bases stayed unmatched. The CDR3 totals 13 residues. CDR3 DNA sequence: TGCAGCGTTGAAGGGGACAGGGGTCAGCCCCAGCATTTT. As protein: CSVEGDRGQPQHF.

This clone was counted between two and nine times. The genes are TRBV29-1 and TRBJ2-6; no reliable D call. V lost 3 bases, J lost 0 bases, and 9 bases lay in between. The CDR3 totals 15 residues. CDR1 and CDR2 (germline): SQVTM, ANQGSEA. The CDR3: CSVEHFPSGANVLTF. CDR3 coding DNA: TGCAGCGTTGAGCACTTTCCCTCTGGGGCCAACGTCCTGACTTTC.

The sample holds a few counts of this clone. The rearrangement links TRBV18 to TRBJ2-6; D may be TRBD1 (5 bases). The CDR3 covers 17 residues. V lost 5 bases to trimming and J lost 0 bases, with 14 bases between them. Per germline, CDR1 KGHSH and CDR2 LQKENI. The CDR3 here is CASSATAFSSGANVLTF. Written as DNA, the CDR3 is TGTGCCAGCTCAGCGACAGCGTTCAGCTCTGGGGCCAACGTCCTGACTTTC. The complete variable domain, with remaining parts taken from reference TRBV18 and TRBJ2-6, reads NAGVMQNPRHLVRRRGQEARLRCSPMKGHSHVYWYRQLPEEGLKFMVYLQKENIIDESGMPKERFSAEFPKEGPSILRIQQVVRGDSAAYFCASSATAFSSGANVLTFGAGSRLTVL.

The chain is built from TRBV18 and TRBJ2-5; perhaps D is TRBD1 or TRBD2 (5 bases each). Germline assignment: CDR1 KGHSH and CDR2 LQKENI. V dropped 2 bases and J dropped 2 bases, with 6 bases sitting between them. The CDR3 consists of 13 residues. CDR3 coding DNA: TGTGCCAGCTCACCAGGGGGTCAAGAGACCCAGTACTTC. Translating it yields CASSPGGQETQYF.

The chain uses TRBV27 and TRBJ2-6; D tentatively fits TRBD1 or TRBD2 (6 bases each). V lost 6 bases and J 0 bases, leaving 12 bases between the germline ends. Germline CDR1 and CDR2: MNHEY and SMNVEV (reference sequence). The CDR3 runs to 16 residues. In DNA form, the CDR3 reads TGTGCCAGCAGACACAGGGACTCCTCTGGGGCCAACGTCCTGACTTTC. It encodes CASRHRDSSGANVLTF.

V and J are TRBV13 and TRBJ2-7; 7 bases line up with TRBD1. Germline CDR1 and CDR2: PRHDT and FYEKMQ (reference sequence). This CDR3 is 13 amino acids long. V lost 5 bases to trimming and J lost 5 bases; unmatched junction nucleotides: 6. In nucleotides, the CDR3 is TGTGCCAGCAGCCTTACAGGGGACCACGAGCAGTACTTC. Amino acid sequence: CASSLTGDHEQYF.

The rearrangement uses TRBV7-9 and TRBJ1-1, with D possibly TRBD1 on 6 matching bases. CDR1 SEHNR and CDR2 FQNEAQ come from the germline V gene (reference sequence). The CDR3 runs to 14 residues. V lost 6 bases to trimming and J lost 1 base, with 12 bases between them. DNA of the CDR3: TGTGCCAGCAGGTATGACAGGACGAACACTGAAGCTTTCTTT. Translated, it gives CASRYDRTNTEAFF.

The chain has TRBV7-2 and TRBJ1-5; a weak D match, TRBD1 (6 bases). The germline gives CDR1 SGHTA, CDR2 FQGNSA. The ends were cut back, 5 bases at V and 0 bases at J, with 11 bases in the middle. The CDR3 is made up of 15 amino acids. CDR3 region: CASSPGQPSNQPQHF. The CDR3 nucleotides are TGTGCCAGCAGCCCCGGACAGCCTAGCAATCAGCCCCAGCATTTT.

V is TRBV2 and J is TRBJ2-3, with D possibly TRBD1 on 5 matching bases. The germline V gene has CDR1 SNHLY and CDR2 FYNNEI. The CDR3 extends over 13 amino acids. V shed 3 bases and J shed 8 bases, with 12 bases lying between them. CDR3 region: CASSEGEGVTQYF. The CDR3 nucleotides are TGTGCCAGCAGTGAGGGCGAAGGGGTTACGCAGTATTTT.

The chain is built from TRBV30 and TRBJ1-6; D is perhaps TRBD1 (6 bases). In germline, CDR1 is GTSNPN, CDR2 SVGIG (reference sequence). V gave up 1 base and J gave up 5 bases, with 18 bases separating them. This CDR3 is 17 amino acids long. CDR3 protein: CAWSAHLGRTDNSPLHF. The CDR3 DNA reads TGTGCCTGGAGTGCACACCTTGGACGGACAGATAATTCACCCCTCCACTTT.

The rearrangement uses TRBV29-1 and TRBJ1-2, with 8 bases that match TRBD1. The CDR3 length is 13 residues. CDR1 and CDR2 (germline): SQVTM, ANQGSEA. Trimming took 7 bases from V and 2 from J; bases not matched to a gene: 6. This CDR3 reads CSASGQENYGYTF. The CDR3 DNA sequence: TGCAGCGCCTCGGGACAGGAGAACTATGGCTACACCTTC. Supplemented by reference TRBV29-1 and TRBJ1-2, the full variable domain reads SAVISQKPSRDICQRGTSLTIQCQVDSQVTMMFWYRQQPGQSLTLIATANQGSEATYESGFVIDKFPISRPNLTFSTLTVSNMSPEDSSIYLCSASGQENYGYTFGSGTRLTVV.

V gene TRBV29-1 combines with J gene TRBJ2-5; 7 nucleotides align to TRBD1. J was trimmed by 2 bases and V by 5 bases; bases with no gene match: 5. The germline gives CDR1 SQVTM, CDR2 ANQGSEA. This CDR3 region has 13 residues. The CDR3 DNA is TGCAGCGTTCCGGGACAGTCACAAGAGACCCAGTACTTC. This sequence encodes CSVPGQSQETQYF.